This TCR beta chain was profiled in a study of blood T cells in healthy people across ages. Study findings and constraints: With donor CMV status unknown, expanded clonotype changes were possibly confounded.

CDR3 length equals 11 residues. V was pared by 6 bases and J by 7 bases, with 10 bases between. CDR1 and CDR2 from the germline V gene are MDHEN and SYDVKM. As to this clonotype: Its target is not known.

Together with a sample-barcoded 5' primer, a J-beta primer mix was included in a second PCR lasting 7 to 11 cycles. Tags on each cDNA molecule came from a template-switch adaptor with 12 random nucleotides. TCRdb analysed the 5' RACE reads with MiXCR anew, one entry per CDR3 protein. The data show 1.8 million or so distinct CDR3 sequences, around 42% seen once. The sequence derives from a human donor in good health. Sequenced material: blood. The chain is built from TRBV28 and TRBJ2-7; D unresolved. The CDR3 sequence is CASRSTGEQYF. The CDR3, as DNA: TGTGCCAGCAGATCTACCGGGGAGCAGTACTTC.